This T cell receptor beta chain is drawn from a study of CD8 T cells in Susac syndrome. The controls were healthy donors who were matched for age and sex. The RNA, roughly 0.5 to 1 ug, was put through reverse transcription using random hexamers. TCRdb called the immunoSEQ multiplex PCR reads again in MiXCR, with one record for every CDR3 protein. The sample lists 150,000 or so distinct CDR3 sequences; just under 95% were seen once. The CDR3 totals 14 residues. Unmatched junction bases numbered 6, after V lost 2 bases and J lost 9 bases. CDR1 SGHTA and CDR2 FQGNSA come from the germline V gene. Sequenced material: CD4+ T cells from PBMCs. This clonotype was obtained from a human donor in good health. The rearrangement links TRBV7-2 to TRBJ2-1; 8 bases line up with TRBD2. The DNA of the CDR3 is TGTGCCAGCAGCTTAACCCGGACTAGCACTGAGCAGTTCTTC. This sequence encodes CASSLTRTSTEQFF.